The rows below give T cell receptor beta chains drawn from one sample of a study of T cell responses to AZD1222 COVID-19 vaccine. Measured with immunoSEQ multiplex PCR; TCRdb has only the in-frame clones, and not every one. This table has tens of thousands of clones, about 90% appearing once. This specimen was peripheral blood, taken on day 0 of AZD1222 vaccination. The receptors derive from an adult in good health. The CDR3 runs from the conserved cysteine through the conserved F or W. The D gene is left open where the match is weak. The listing skips clone size in some rows; elsewhere it reads once, few, many or a size class.

>TRBV7-2|-|TRBJ2-3|14|-
TGTGCCAGCAGCTTAGGCCACTACACAGATACGCAGTATTTT
CASSLGHYTDTQYF
>TRBV27|-|TRBJ1-4|15|once
TGTGCCAGCAGTCAGGACAGCCCAACTAATGAAAAACTGTTTTTT
CASSQDSPTNEKLFF
>TRBV9|-|TRBJ1-4|15|-
TGTGCCAGCAGCGTAGGTCCCGGTACGAGTGAAAAACTGTTTTTT
CASSVGPGTSEKLFF
>TRBV2|-|TRBJ2-3|15|-
TGTGCCAGCAGTGTGGGGACACATAGCACAGATACGCAGTATTTT
CASSVGTHSTDTQYF
>TRBV9|TRBD2|TRBJ2-5|15|-
TGTGCCAGCAGCCCCGGGACTAGCGGGATAGAGACCCAGTACTTC
CASSPGTSGIETQYF
>TRBV24-1|-|TRBJ2-1|16|-
TGTGCCACCAGTGATTTAGACGGGAGCTCCTACAATGAGCAGTTCTTC
CATSDLDGSSYNEQFF
>TRBV30|-|TRBJ1-1|14|-
TGTGCCCGAGCGGAGGGGGGATGGGACACTGAAGCTTTCTTT
CARAEGGWDTEAFF
>TRBV5-4|-|TRBJ2-7|13|once
TGTGCCAGCAGCTTTAGGGGTGGCTACGAGCAGTACTTC
CASSFRGGYEQYF
>TRBV28|-|TRBJ2-1|17|-
TGTGCCAGCAGTCCAAGAGAGTCCGAGAGGTTGGCGGGGGCTAGGTTCTTC
CASSPRESERLAGARFF
>TRBV5-4|-|TRBJ1-1|13|-
TGTGCCAGCAGCTTCGACGGTAACACTGAAGCTTTCTTT
CASSFDGNTEAFF
>TRBV6-5|-|TRBJ2-7|15|-
TGTGCCAGCAGTCCCTTCACGGGTAGCTCCTACGAGCAGTACTTC
CASSPFTGSSYEQYF
>TRBV9|-|TRBJ2-6|15|once
TGTGCCAGCAGCGGGGGGAAAGGTGGGGCCAACGTCCTGACTTTC
CASSGGKGGANVLTF
>TRBV9|-|TRBJ2-7|13|-
TGTGCCAGCAGCCTGAACCGGGGAAGCGAGCAGTACTTC
CASSLNRGSEQYF
>TRBV27|TRBD1|TRBJ1-1|17|-
TGTGCCAGCAGTGCAACCGGGACAGGGGTCGTGGGAACTGAAGCTTTCTTT
CASSATGTGVVGTEAFF
>TRBV25-1|-|TRBJ1-5|12|-
TGTGCCAGCCGGGGGGACAATCAGCCCCAGCATTTT
CASRGDNQPQHF
>TRBV6-5|-|TRBJ1-1|13|-
TGTGCCAGCAGTCCTCCCGGGCAGGGTAGAGCTTTCTTT
CASSPPGQGRAFF